A selection of T cell receptor beta chains follows, all from one sample in a study of CD8 T cells in Susac syndrome. A single record per CDR3 protein comes from TCRdb applying MiXCR to the immunoSEQ multiplex PCR reads. The sample carries around 280,000 distinct CDR3 sequences, approximately 81% recorded once. What was sequenced was CD8+ T cells from PBMCs. The receptors come from a human donor with multiple sclerosis. Each CDR3 is given with its conserved first and last residue. D genes are given only for firm matches. A clone size is listed for some rows: how often the clone was seen (once, few, many), or a class if it is expanded.

j_call v_call d_call clone_size cdr3_aa cdr3_nt
TRBJ2-6 TRBV10-3 - once CATNREGANVLTF TGTGCCACAAACCGGGAAGGGGCCAACGTCCTGACTTTC
TRBJ2-1 TRBV27 - - CASSPAFRGNEQFF TGTGCCAGCAGTCCGGCGTTCCGGGGGAATGAGCAGTTCTTC
TRBJ2-7 TRBV2 - few CASSGGDTRRYEQYF TGTGCCAGCAGCGGCGGGGACACCCGCCGCTACGAGCAGTACTTC
TRBJ2-3 TRBV20-1 - - CSASRVAWDTQYF TGCAGTGCTAGTCGGGTAGCTTGGGATACGCAGTATTTT
TRBJ1-2 TRBV6-6 - few CASSYSIPNYGYTF TGTGCCAGCAGTTACTCGATTCCTAACTATGGCTACACCTTC
TRBJ2-5 TRBV12-3/TRBV12-4 - - CASSFPPGEETQYF TGTGCCAGCAGTTTCCCACCAGGTGAAGAGACCCAGTACTTC
TRBJ2-7 TRBV27 - - CASSLSGENEQYF TGTGCCAGCAGTTTATCGGGAGAGAACGAGCAGTACTTC
TRBJ2-2 TRBV30 - once CAVSHTGELFF TGTGCTGTCTCCCATACCGGGGAGCTGTTTTTT
TRBJ1-1 TRBV2 - - CASSEDTEAFF TGTGCCAGCAGTGAGGACACTGAAGCTTTCTTT
TRBJ2-3 TRBV6-1 TRBD2 - CAAIGLAGGMHTQYF TGTGCCGCAATAGGACTAGCGGGAGGGATGCATACGCAGTATTTT
TRBJ1-5 TRBV23-1 TRBD1 - CASRPWDRGLYSNQPQHF TGCGCCAGCAGACCCTGGGACAGGGGCCTCTATAGCAATCAGCCCCAGCATTTT
TRBJ2-7 TRBV14 TRBD1 - CASSHETGVPEQYF TGTGCCAGCAGCCATGAGACAGGGGTCCCCGAGCAGTACTTC
TRBJ2-1 TRBV27 - - CASADGSSYNEQFF TGTGCCAGCGCGGACGGAAGCTCCTACAATGAGCAGTTCTTC
TRBJ2-2 TRBV4-2 - - CASSQVIGTTGELFF TGTGCCAGCAGCCAAGTAATCGGTACCACCGGGGAGCTGTTTTTT
TRBJ2-1 TRBV15 TRBD2 - CATSRKTGTSSYNEQFF TGTGCCACCAGCAGAAAAACCGGGACTAGCTCCTACAATGAGCAGTTCTTC
TRBJ2-3 TRBV28 - - CASSSVEQDTQYF TGTGCCAGCAGTTCCGTTGAGCAAGATACGCAGTATTTT
TRBJ1-2 TRBV7-9 - few CASSLGQTYGYTF TGTGCCAGCAGCTTGGGTCAGACCTATGGCTACACCTTC
TRBJ2-7 TRBV12-3/TRBV12-4 - - CASSWRPPTTIAGPGSSYEQYF TGTGCCAGCAGTTGGCGGCCCCCCACTACTATCGCGGGTCCCGGAAGCTCCTACGAGCAGTACTTC
TRBJ1-5 TRBV28 - - CASGTERNQPQHF TGTGCCAGCGGGACGGAACGCAATCAGCCCCAGCATTTT
TRBJ2-2 TRBV10-3 - - CAISGGVAGELFF TGTGCCATCAGTGGGGGGGTAGCCGGGGAGCTGTTTTTT
TRBJ1-1 TRBV12-5 - - CASGVGAGTEAFF TGTGCTAGTGGAGTGGGGGCGGGCACTGAAGCTTTCTTT
TRBJ2-7 TRBV6-1 - - CASTPDPGEQYF TGTGCCAGCACCCCCGACCCCGGCGAGCAGTACTTC
TRBJ1-5 TRBV9 - - CASSATGDPYQPQHF TGTGCCAGCAGCGCAACCGGGGACCCATATCAGCCCCAGCATTTT
TRBJ1-1 TRBV6-5 - - CASSYTRGTEAFF TGTGCCAGCAGTTACACGAGAGGGACTGAAGCTTTCTTT
TRBJ1-5 TRBV5-6 - - CASSLNIGQPQHF TGTGCCAGCAGCTTGAACATCGGCCAGCCCCAGCATTTT
TRBJ2-1 TRBV11-2 TRBD1 - CASSLVTGGPYNEQFF TGTGCCAGCAGCTTAGTTACAGGGGGCCCCTACAATGAGCAGTTCTTC
TRBJ2-7 TRBV7-2 - - CASTGPRLVSTYEQYF TGTGCCAGCACCGGCCCTCGACTAGTGTCAACCTACGAGCAGTACTTC
TRBJ1-2 TRBV5-1 - - CASSLEGYRYYGYTF TGCGCCAGCAGCTTGGAGGGTTATCGATACTATGGCTACACCTTC
TRBJ1-1 TRBV15 TRBD1 - CATSRPRTGGLNTEAFF TGTGCCACCAGCAGACCTAGGACAGGGGGGCTGAACACTGAAGCTTTCTTT
TRBJ2-1 TRBV7-9 - - CASSLPSFRFRAMHNEQFF TGTGCCAGCAGCTTACCTAGTTTCCGCTTCAGGGCCATGCACAATGAGCAGTTCTTC
TRBJ2-1 TRBV27 TRBD1 - CASSVGQGSNEQFF TGTGCCAGCAGTGTCGGACAGGGGAGCAATGAGCAGTTCTTC
TRBJ2-7 TRBV28 TRBD2 - CASKLAGGPAYEQYF TGTGCCAGCAAGCTAGCGGGAGGGCCAGCCTACGAGCAGTACTTC
TRBJ1-5 TRBV2 - - CASSEGGRDSSQPQHF TGTGCCAGCAGTGAAGGCGGGAGGGACTCAAGTCAGCCCCAGCATTTT
TRBJ2-7 TRBV9 - - CASSGRASEGEQYF TGTGCCAGCAGCGGGAGAGCTAGCGAGGGCGAGCAGTACTTC
TRBJ2-7 TRBV5-1 - - CASSLRDTHYEQYF TGCGCCAGCAGCCTCCGGGACACGCACTACGAGCAGTACTTC
TRBJ1-2 TRBV27 TRBD1 - CASSSRTGINYGYTF TGTGCCAGCAGTTCAAGGACAGGAATCAATTATGGCTACACCTTC
TRBJ2-7 TRBV7-9 TRBD1 - CASSLGTGTGNVGQYF TGTGCCAGCAGCTTAGGAACCGGGACAGGGAATGTAGGGCAGTACTTC
TRBJ2-3 TRBV4-1 - - CASALGAGTDTQYF TGCGCCAGCGCGCTAGGGGCGGGAACAGATACGCAGTATTTT
TRBJ2-5 TRBV9 - - CASSQGNGGQETQYF TGTGCCAGCAGCCAGGGGAACGGCGGACAAGAGACCCAGTACTTC
TRBJ2-1 TRBV10-2 - - CASSAGGVFNEQFF TGCGCCAGCAGTGCAGGCGGGGTTTTCAATGAGCAGTTCTTC
TRBJ2-7 TRBV7-9 - - CASSRQVEQYF TGTGCCAGCAGCCGTCAGGTCGAGCAGTACTTC
TRBJ2-7 TRBV5-5 TRBD2 - CASSQGSSGVYEQYF TGTGCCAGCAGCCAAGGTTCTAGCGGGGTGTACGAGCAGTACTTC
TRBJ2-1 TRBV5-1 - once CASSLNPLEHHNEQFF TGCGCCAGCAGCTTGAACCCTTTGGAACACCACAATGAGCAGTTCTTC
TRBJ2-7 TRBV18 - - CASSQGKSYEQYF TGTGCCAGCTCACAGGGAAAGAGCTACGAGCAGTACTTC
TRBJ1-2 TRBV29-1 TRBD1 - CSVDMAGPGQSNYYGYTF TGCAGCGTTGATATGGCTGGTCCGGGACAGTCTAATTACTATGGCTACACCTTC
TRBJ2-7 TRBV28 TRBD1 - CASSRHRGDEQYF TGTGCCAGCAGCAGACACAGGGGGGACGAGCAGTACTTC
TRBJ1-2 TRBV28 - - CASSSPREGGYGYTF TGTGCCAGCAGTTCCCCGAGGGAGGGGGGATATGGCTACACCTTC
TRBJ2-2 TRBV28 TRBD1 - CASSLGDSHTGELFF TGTGCCAGCAGTTTAGGGGACAGTCACACCGGGGAGCTGTTTTTT
TRBJ2-1 TRBV19 TRBD1 - CASSIVNRGYNEQFF TGTGCCAGTAGTATTGTCAACAGGGGATACAATGAGCAGTTCTTC
TRBJ2-3 TRBV7-9 - - CASSPRDSFSTDTQYF TGTGCCAGCAGCCCCCGAGACTCCTTTAGCACAGATACGCAGTATTTT
TRBJ1-1 TRBV27 - - CASSYSPVIEAFF TGTGCCAGCAGCTACTCTCCGGTGATTGAAGCTTTCTTT
TRBJ2-7 TRBV4-1 TRBD1 - CASSQHPIAGTGNEQYF TGCGCCAGCAGCCAGCACCCGATCGCCGGGACAGGGAACGAGCAGTACTTC
TRBJ2-2 TRBV28 TRBD2 - CAHSGRSTGELFF TGTGCCCATAGCGGGAGGTCCACCGGGGAGCTGTTTTTT
TRBJ1-1 TRBV10-3 TRBD1 - CAISHPDKRQGWAEAFF TGTGCCATCAGTCACCCAGATAAGCGACAGGGGTGGGCTGAAGCTTTCTTT
TRBJ2-7 TRBV7-6 - once CASSLGNFYEQYF TGTGCCAGCAGCTTAGGGAACTTCTACGAGCAGTACTTC